This passage covers 9 T cell receptor beta chains from one sample sequenced in a study of identical twins. TCRdb re-derived calls from the 5' RACE reads in MiXCR, one entry per CDR3 protein. The sample comprises approximately 300,000 distinct CDR3 sequences, more than 8% of which are singletons, and 6% to 8.5% rests with the top ten. These records were also assigned to another study, of yellow fever vaccine responses in identical twins.

Sequenced sample: CD8+ T cells sorted from blood. The receptors come from a woman younger than 35 in good health.

In DNA, the CDR3 is TGTGCCATCGGCGACCGGGACAGGTACACAGATACGCAGTATTTT. It yields the protein CAIGDRDRYTDTQYF. The rearrangement uses TRBV10-3 and TRBJ2-3, with 8 bases lining up with TRBD1. The CDR3 sequence is 15 residues long. V lost 8 bases and J lost 2; bases outside the gene matches: 9. The V gene's germline CDR1 is ENHRY and CDR2 SYGVKD.

In this sample, this clonotype turned up a few times. The chain has TRBV30 and TRBJ1-1; weak D call: TRBD1 (5 bases). CDR1 GTSNPN and CDR2 SVGIG come from the germline V gene (reference sequence). Trimming pared 3 bases from V and 4 bases from J, leaving 12 bases between. The CDR3 totals 13 residues. The CDR3 region is CAWRQTAGTEAFF. The CDR3 DNA sequence: TGTGCCTGGAGACAGACAGCCGGCACTGAAGCTTTCTTT. Using reference TRBV30 and TRBJ1-1 for the parts outside the CDR3, the full variable domain is SQTIHQWPATLVQPVGSPLSLECTVEGTSNPNLYWYRQAAGRGLQLLFYSVGIGQISSEVPQNLSASRPQDRQFILSSKKLLLSDSGFYLCAWRQTAGTEAFFGQGTRLTVV.

The chain joins TRBV3-1 to TRBJ2-2; the match to TRBD2 covers 12 bases. CDR3 length equals 17 residues. The trim removed 11 bases at V and 1 base at J, leaving 11 bases unmatched. Germline lookup yields CDR1 LGHDT and CDR2 YNNKEL (reference sequence). CDR3 amino acids: CASSKGTSGWNTGELFF. CDR3 DNA: TGTGCCTCCTCCAAAGGGACTAGCGGGTGGAACACCGGGGAGCTGTTTTTT.

The chain links TRBV12-3 or TRBV12-4 to TRBJ2-7; 7 nucleotides line up with TRBD2. V shed 5 bases and J 6 bases; nucleotides not matched to a gene: 10. The CDR3 runs 14 residues. The DNA of the CDR3 is TGTGCCAGCAGTCCGCGGGGGAATAGTGGCGAGCAGTACTTC. Amino acid sequence: CASSPRGNSGEQYF.

This clonotype was detected a few times. J is TRBJ2-1 and V is TRBV12-5, with TRBD1 matching 10 bases. V lost 1 base and J lost 7; bases outside the gene matches: 4. The CDR3 consists of 15 residues. Germline V gene lookup returns CDR1 LGHNT and CDR2 FRNRAP. The chain's CDR3 is CASGLGTGGWNEQFF. The CDR3 nucleotides are TGTGCTAGTGGTTTGGGGACAGGGGGGTGGAATGAGCAGTTCTTC.

This clonotype was observed many times. The genes are TRBV5-6 and TRBJ2-1, with TRBD2 matching 9 bases. V was pared by 10 bases and J by 4 bases, with 9 bases of the junction left unmatched. This CDR3 has 14 residues. Germline V gene data show CDR1 as SGHDT and CDR2 as YYEEEE. The CDR3 loop is CAYGASGEYNEQFF. For the CDR3, the DNA is TGTGCCTACGGTGCTAGCGGGGAATACAATGAGCAGTTCTTC.

The table lists this clonotype with many counts. The rearrangement joins TRBV20-1 to TRBJ2-1; 9 nucleotides line up with TRBD2. The V gene's germline CDR1 is DFQATT and CDR2 SNEGSKA (reference sequence). J was trimmed by 3 bases and V by 7 bases; bases with no gene match: 4. CDR3 length: 13 residues. The CDR3 spells CSDAGGVYNEQFF. The CDR3 bases are TGCAGTGATGCGGGAGGGGTCTACAATGAGCAGTTCTTC.

Concerning this clonotype itself: An end of the junction does not agree with germline; a read error may underlie this. The genes are TRBV20-1 and TRBJ2-3; no definite D call. This CDR3 has 16 residues. CDR1 DFQATT and CDR2 SNEGSKA come from the germline V gene (reference sequence). In nucleotides, the CDR3 is TGCAGTGCTAGAGATGTGGCTCGGTCGAGCACAGACACGCAGTATTTT. Amino acids: CSARDVARSSTDTQYF.

This clonotype was counted ten times or more. The chain joins TRBV12-3 or TRBV12-4 to TRBJ1-2; 8 positions agree with TRBD1. The CDR3 contains 12 residues. The V segment lost 9 bases and the J segment 8 bases; nucleotides outside the gene matches: 8. CDR3 nucleotides: TGTGCCAGTCGTCAGGGGGCACAGGGCTACACCTTC. It encodes CASRQGAQGYTF.